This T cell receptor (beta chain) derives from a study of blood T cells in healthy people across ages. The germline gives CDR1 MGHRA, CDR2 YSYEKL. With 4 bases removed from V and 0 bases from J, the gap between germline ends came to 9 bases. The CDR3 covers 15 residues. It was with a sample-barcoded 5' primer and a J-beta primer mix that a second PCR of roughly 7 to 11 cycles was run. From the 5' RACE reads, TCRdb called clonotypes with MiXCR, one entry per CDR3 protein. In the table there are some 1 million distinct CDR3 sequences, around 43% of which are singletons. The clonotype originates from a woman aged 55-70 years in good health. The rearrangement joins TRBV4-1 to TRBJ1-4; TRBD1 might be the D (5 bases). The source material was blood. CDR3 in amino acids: CASSPDRTTNEKLFF. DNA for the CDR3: TGCGCCAGCAGCCCCGACAGAACAACTAATGAAAAACTGTTTTTT.